The 24 T cell receptor beta chains given below trace back to one sample, sequenced in a study of response to subunit inactivated influenza vaccine. TCRdb redid the calling of the RT-PCR reads with MiXCR, one entry per CDR3 protein. The table records roughly 540,000 distinct CDR3 sequences, around 21% of them present only once. Another study also made use of these data, one on T cells expressing NK-cell markers. Turning to that study: The authors generated TCR beta cDNA through 5'RACE template switching with UMIs.

Here the sequenced sample was CD4+ T cells sorted from PBMCs, taken 11 to 12 days after vaccination. Receptor source: a man aged 50 to 59 who received an inactivated influenza vaccine.

The table lists this clonotype with a few counts. The chain carries TRBV7-8 and TRBJ1-5; a possible D gene is TRBD1 (5 bases). V shed 7 bases and J shed 3 bases, with 19 bases lying between them. Per the germline V gene, CDR1 is SGHVS and CDR2 is FQNEAQ. The CDR3 has 16 residues. The CDR3 DNA follows: TGTGCCAGCAACCCGGGGGGGAATGTCGTCAATCAGCCCCAGCATTTT. This encodes CASNPGGNVVNQPQHF.

In this sample, this clonotype turned up a few times. The chain has TRBV12-3 or TRBV12-4 and TRBJ1-2, with D maybe TRBD1 (5 bases). V dropped 5 bases and J dropped 8 bases, with 21 bases sitting between them. The CDR3 totals 15 residues. In nucleotides, the CDR3 is TGTGCCAGCAGTACCTCCCTCGGGGACCGGGGAGGCTACACCTTC. It translates to CASSTSLGDRGGYTF.

The chain links TRBV28 to TRBJ2-2; no reliable D call. This CDR3 spans 16 amino acids. The V end lost 9 bases, the J end lost 5 bases, and 22 bases lay between the germline ends. Germline-derived CDR1 and CDR2 are MDHEN and SYDVKM. In nucleotides, the CDR3 is TGTGCCAGAAGTCCGATTGGGAAAGGCGGTACCGGGGAGCTGTTTTTT. Translating it yields CARSPIGKGGTGELFF.

The V and J genes are TRBV18 and TRBJ2-1; TRBD1 is a possible D gene (5 bases). This CDR3 comprises 15 residues. V lost 5 bases and J 12 bases, leaving 23 bases between the germline ends. Germline assignment: CDR1 KGHSH and CDR2 LQKENI. The CDR3 loop reads CASSSRTTRQHGQFF. CDR3 DNA: TGTGCCAGCTCATCCCGAACCACCCGACAGCATGGGCAGTTCTTC.

The V gene is TRBV10-3, the J gene TRBJ2-4, with D perhaps given as TRBD1 or TRBD2 (5 bases each). CDR3 size: 12 residues. The V end was cut by 5 bases, the J end by 10 bases, with 12 bases between. Germline loops: CDR1 ENHRY, CDR2 SYGVKD. CDR3 residues: CAISWDGGIQYF. CDR3 sequence (DNA): TGTGCCATCAGTTGGGACGGTGGGATTCAGTACTTC.

The chain is built from TRBV5-6 and TRBJ2-2; 7 bases agree with TRBD1. CDR3 length: 16 amino acids. Trimming removed 0 bases from V and 1 base from J; junction bases left unmatched: 3. The germline CDR1 and CDR2 sequences are SGHDT and YYEEEE. The CDR3: CASSLVRDRNTGELFF. In DNA, the CDR3 is TGTGCCAGCAGCTTGGTACGGGACAGGAACACCGGGGAGCTGTTTTTT.

The chain combines TRBV5-1 with TRBJ1-2; tentatively, D is TRBD1 (6 bases). The V end lost 3 bases, the J end lost 6 bases, and 15 bases lay between the germline ends. The CDR3 spans 14 residues. The germline V gene has CDR1 SGHRS and CDR2 YFSETQ. The CDR3 here is CASSSLARTDGYTF. CDR3 nucleotides: TGCGCCAGCAGCTCTTTGGCCCGGACAGATGGCTACACCTTC.

This sequence joins TRBV3-1 and TRBJ1-1; D is unclear. CDR1 is LGHDT, CDR2 YNNKEL, per germline (reference sequence). This CDR3 comprises 14 residues. Trimming took off 4 bases at V and 5 bases at J, with 14 bases between the two ends. The CDR3 region is CASSPRTEKTEAFF. The CDR3 DNA sequence: TGTGCCAGCAGCCCTAGAACGGAGAAAACTGAAGCTTTCTTT.

This clonotype turned up a few times. The J gene is TRBJ1-5, the V gene TRBV7-2; possible D gene TRBD1, 5 bases. The CDR3 spans 14 residues. The germline gives CDR1 SGHTA, CDR2 FQGNSA. V gave up 5 bases and J gave up 1 base, with 9 bases separating them. The DNA of the CDR3 is TGTGCCAGCAGCGGACGGGACAGCAATCAGCCCCAGCATTTT. Its protein is CASSGRDSNQPQHF.

The CDR3 sequence is CASSQPGQGAGNTIYF. The CDR3 DNA follows: TGTGCCAGCTCACAACCGGGACAGGGGGCTGGAAACACCATATATTTT. The chain combines TRBV18 with TRBJ1-3; TRBD1 aligns across 11 bases. V lost 4 bases to trimming and J lost 2 bases; unmatched junction nucleotides: 4. Per germline, CDR1 KGHSH and CDR2 LQKENI. This CDR3 spans 16 amino acids.

There are a few counts of this clonotype. This sequence joins TRBV5-1 and TRBJ2-1, with TRBD2 identical over 12 bases. This CDR3 contains 20 residues. Trimming cost V 2 bases and J 0 bases; bases outside gene matches: 12. Germline V CDR1 and CDR2: SGHRS, YFSETQ. For the CDR3, the DNA is TGCGCCAGCAGCTTATCAGGTCGGACTAGCGGGATGAGCTCCTACAATGAGCAGTTCTTC. Its protein is CASSLSGRTSGMSSYNEQFF.

The V gene is TRBV2, the J gene TRBJ1-5, with D unresolved. The CDR3 extends over 13 amino acids. Trimming pared 5 bases from V and 4 bases from J, leaving 9 bases between. Per germline, CDR1 SNHLY and CDR2 FYNNEI. Written as DNA, the CDR3 is TGTGCCAGCAGTCTACTGGAGAATCAGCCCCAGCATTTT. Encoded protein: CASSLLENQPQHF.

V gene TRBV4-2 combines with J gene TRBJ2-7; TRBD2 matches at 11 bases. The CDR3 runs 18 residues. CDR1 is LGHNA, CDR2 YNFKEQ, per germline. V shed 1 base, J shed 5 bases, and the junction held 13 bases outside the gene matches. CDR3 amino acids: CASSQVAVLAGGVHEQYF. The CDR3 nucleotides read TGTGCCAGCAGCCAAGTAGCTGTCCTAGCGGGAGGTGTCCACGAGCAGTACTTC.

This clonotype was seen a few times. V is TRBV7-2 and J is TRBJ2-2, with TRBD2 matching 7 bases. The CDR3 is 15 residues long. CDR1 SGHTA and CDR2 FQGNSA come from the germline V gene. Losses at the gene ends were 4 bases for V and 2 bases for J; bases not matched to a gene: 4. The CDR3: CASSWAGVNTGELFF. The DNA for the CDR3 is TGTGCCAGCAGCTGGGCGGGGGTAAACACCGGGGAGCTGTTTTTT.

This rearrangement joins TRBV20-1 to TRBJ2-3; tentative D call: TRBD2 (6 bases). The V and J ends lost 0 bases and 4 bases respectively, with 14 bases between them. Germline V gives CDR1 DFQATT, CDR2 SNEGSKA (reference sequence). The CDR3 has 15 amino acids. The CDR3 loop reads CSARDERGFADTQYF. The CDR3 nucleotides are TGCAGTGCTAGAGATGAACGGGGGTTTGCAGATACGCAGTATTTT.

There are a few counts of this clonotype. This rearrangement joins TRBV12-3 or TRBV12-4 to TRBJ1-1; 9 bases fit TRBD1. The V segment lost 5 bases and the J segment 7 bases; nucleotides outside the gene matches: 5. CDR3 size: 13 residues. The CDR3 DNA follows: TGTGCCAGCAGTAAAGGGACAGGGAGTGAAGCTTTCTTT. Protein: CASSKGTGSEAFF.

V usage is TRBV5-6 and J usage is TRBJ1-6, with D possibly matching TRBD1 (5 bases). This CDR3 region has 15 residues. CDR1 and CDR2 from the germline V gene are SGHDT and YYEEEE. V lost 1 base to trimming and J lost 8 bases, with 13 bases between them. Here the CDR3 DNA reads TGTGCCAGCAGCTTGATCAGCAGGGTTGATTCACCCCTCCACTTT. Amino acids: CASSLISRVDSPLHF.

This clonotype has ten or more counts. This chain links TRBV5-6 with TRBJ2-5; D gene unclear. Trimming removed 5 bases from V and 7 bases from J, with 12 bases in between. CDR1 is SGHDT and CDR2 is YYEEEE in the germline V gene. The CDR3 runs 12 residues. CDR3 in amino acids: CASRRQLGTQYF. The CDR3 bases are TGTGCCAGCAGGCGTCAGCTGGGGACCCAGTACTTC.

The sample holds a few counts of this clonotype. V is TRBV20-1 and J is TRBJ1-5; 9 bases align to TRBD1. The J segment lost 7 bases and the V segment lost 7 bases, leaving 8 bases of the junction unmatched. The germline gives CDR1 DFQATT, CDR2 SNEGSKA (reference sequence). The CDR3 length is 13 residues. CDR3 protein: CSVIQGAGQPQHF. The CDR3 DNA sequence: TGCAGTGTTATACAGGGGGCTGGACAGCCCCAGCATTTT.

Here the CDR3 reads CASSTTGGSYTF. CDR3 nucleotides: TGCGCCAGCAGCACAACAGGGGGTAGCTACACCTTC. The J gene is TRBJ1-2, the V gene TRBV5-1; TRBD1 agrees at 8 bases. The CDR3 runs to 12 residues. The V and J ends lost 4 bases and 9 bases, in that order; junction bases with no gene match: 5. CDR1 and CDR2 from the germline V gene are SGHRS and YFSETQ.

This clonotype occurred a few times. This chain uses TRBV10-3 with TRBJ2-7; TRBD2 might be the D (6 bases). V shed 0 bases and J shed 0 bases, with 9 bases lying between them. The CDR3 has 15 residues. Germline CDR1 ENHRY, CDR2 SYGVKD. The CDR3 DNA sequence: TGTGCCATCAGTGAGTCTAGCGGATACTCCTACGAGCAGTACTTC. This gives the protein CAISESSGYSYEQYF.

This clonotype was observed a handful of times. The chain couples TRBV29-1 to TRBJ1-2; no definite D call. The CDR3 length is 13 residues. Germline V gives CDR1 SQVTM, CDR2 ANQGSEA. V lost 0 bases and J lost 4, with 9 bases in between. The CDR3 region has the DNA TGCAGCGTTGAAGATAAGGGATCCTATGGCTACACCTTC. This translates into CSVEDKGSYGYTF.

Only a few counts were recorded for this clonotype. V is TRBV7-2 and J is TRBJ2-3; D gene uncertain. The germline CDR1 and CDR2 sequences are SGHTA and FQGNSA. The CDR3 covers 17 residues. V shed 1 base and J shed 2 bases, with 16 bases lying between them. CDR3 amino acids: CASSLVPPPATTDTQYF. The DNA of the CDR3 is TGTGCCAGCAGCTTAGTGCCCCCCCCAGCGACCACAGATACGCAGTATTTT.

This clonotype was seen a few times. V and J are TRBV7-9 and TRBJ2-3; the D gene is possibly TRBD2 (6 bases). Trimming pared 5 bases from V and 1 base from J, leaving 13 bases between. This CDR3 contains 15 residues. The germline V gene encodes CDR1 SEHNR and CDR2 FQNEAQ (reference sequence). In nucleotides, the CDR3 is TGTGCCAGCAGCACTACCGGGGGAGGCACAGATACGCAGTATTTT. This sequence encodes CASSTTGGGTDTQYF.